This is a list of T cell receptor beta chains from one sample in a study of breast tumors, draining lymph nodes, adjacent tissues. MiXCR, run by TCRdb on the multiplex PCR reads, gives a single entry per CDR3 protein. Of approximately 100,000 distinct CDR3 sequences in the sample, about 30% are singletons; the top ten hold approximately 6%. Material for sequencing was axillary lymph node tissue. The receptor set was obtained from a female donor with breast cancer. Some clones in this sample may be carry-over from other donors' samples. Each CDR3 is given with its conserved first and last residue. D genes are given only for firm matches. Rows give clone size only sometimes, using once, few, many, or a class for an expanded clone.

>TRBD1|.|TRBV6-6|TRBJ2-7|15
CASSSGQGFSYEQYF
TGTGCCAGCAGTTCGGGACAGGGGTTTTCCTACGAGCAGTACTTC
>.|many|TRBV11-1|TRBJ2-1|15
CASSPRLASASEQFF
TGTGCCAGCAGCCCCCGGTTAGCCTCGGCTAGTGAGCAGTTCTTC
>TRBD2|few|TRBV5-1|TRBJ2-1|19
CASSLDVGSGGSSYNEQFF
TGCGCCAGCAGCTTGGACGTCGGTAGCGGGGGGAGCTCCTACAATGAGCAGTTCTTC
>TRBD2|many|TRBV20-1|TRBJ2-3|15
CSGTQRGASTDTQYF
TGCAGCGGGACTCAGCGGGGGGCTAGCACAGATACGCAGTATTTT
>.|many|TRBV15|TRBJ2-5|15
CATSRYGQSQETQYF
TGTGCCACCAGCAGATATGGACAGTCTCAAGAGACCCAGTACTTC
>.|many|TRBV6-5|TRBJ2-5|15
CASSHSRGRQETQYF
TGTGCCAGCAGTCACTCGCGGGGTAGGCAAGAGACCCAGTACTTC
>.|many|TRBV6-2/TRBV6-3|TRBJ2-5|13
CASYGGAGETQYF
TGTGCCAGCTATGGGGGGGCCGGGGAGACCCAGTACTTC
>.|many|TRBV6-5|TRBJ2-6|18
CASSYSSSPSSGANVLTF
TGTGCCAGCAGTTACTCGAGTTCCCCGAGCTCTGGGGCCAACGTCCTGACTTTC
>TRBD2|many|TRBV6-1|TRBJ2-2|14
CASSVQRGTGELFF
TGTGCCAGCAGTGTGCAGCGGGGGACCGGGGAGCTGTTTTTT
>.|many|TRBV5-1|TRBJ2-5|14
CASSLGVGRDTQYF
TGCGCCAGCAGCTTGGGAGTGGGACGGGACACCCAGTACTTC
>TRBD2|many|TRBV2|TRBJ2-3|15
CASGGGRAYGDTQYF
TGTGCCAGCGGGGGCGGGAGGGCCTATGGAGATACGCAGTATTTT
>.|many|TRBV4-1|TRBJ2-7|14
CASSLPGQPTEQYF
TGCGCCAGCAGCCTCCCCGGCCAGCCTACGGAGCAGTACTTC
>.|many|TRBV14|TRBJ2-5|14
CASSQDSGVETQYF
TGTGCCAGCAGCCAAGATTCAGGGGTCGAGACCCAGTACTTC
>TRBD1|many|TRBV7-2|TRBJ2-7|14
CASSLGTGTYEQYF
TGTGCCAGCAGCTTAGGGACAGGGACCTACGAGCAGTACTTC
>.|many|TRBV7-2|TRBJ2-3|13
CASSGPSTDTQYF
TGTGCCAGCAGCGGTCCTAGCACAGATACGCAGTATTTT
>.|.|TRBV20-1|TRBJ2-1|12
CSARVVGGEQFF
TGCAGTGCTAGAGTGGTAGGGGGGGAGCAGTTCTTC
>TRBD2|many|TRBV5-1|TRBJ2-1|16
CASSFTSGRNYNEQFF
TGCGCCAGCAGCTTTACTAGCGGGAGGAACTACAATGAGCAGTTCTTC
>.|medium-sized|TRBV11-2|TRBJ2-7|14
CASSLGPGIYEQYF
TGTGCCAGCAGCTTGGGCCCGGGAATCTACGAGCAGTACTTC
>.|many|TRBV29-1|TRBJ1-2|12
CSVLDGFYGYTF
TGCAGCGTCCTTGACGGGTTCTATGGCTACACCTTC
>TRBD2|many|TRBV9|TRBJ2-1|14
CASSVASGRHEQFF
TGTGCCAGCAGCGTGGCTAGCGGGAGGCATGAGCAGTTCTTC
>.|many|TRBV5-6|TRBJ2-2|16
CASSLQIQGNTGELFF
TGTGCCAGCAGCTTGCAAATACAGGGCAACACCGGGGAGCTGTTTTTT
>TRBD2|.|TRBV5-4|TRBJ2-1|22
CASSSLVGARLAGKGAYNEQFF
TGTGCCAGCAGCTCCCTAGTGGGGGCGAGACTAGCGGGGAAAGGAGCCTACAATGAGCAGTTCTTC
>.|.|TRBV3-1|TRBJ1-1|13
CASSQVGPTEAFF
TGTGCCAGCAGCCAAGTGGGACCGACTGAAGCTTTCTTT
>TRBD1|many|TRBV29-1|TRBJ2-5|14
CSVMTGDNQETQYF
TGCAGCGTCATGACAGGGGACAACCAAGAGACCCAGTACTTC
>.|.|TRBV20-1|TRBJ1-5|15
CSAVSGVSTNQPQHF
TGCAGTGCTGTTAGCGGGGTATCAACAAATCAGCCCCAGCATTTT
>.|many|TRBV7-2|TRBJ1-1|13
CASSLARGTEAFF
TGTGCCAGCAGCTTAGCACGAGGGACTGAAGCTTTCTTT
>TRBD1|many|TRBV6-6|TRBJ2-1|15
CASSWDRFLNNEQFF
TGTGCCAGCAGTTGGGACAGATTCCTGAACAATGAGCAGTTCTTC
>.|many|TRBV3-1|TRBJ2-5|11
CASSLRETQYF
TGTGCCAGCAGCCTGCGAGAGACCCAGTACTTC
>TRBD1|many|TRBV7-2|TRBJ1-3|16
CASSSLDRVSGNTIYF
TGTGCCAGCAGTTCGCTAGACAGGGTCTCTGGAAACACCATATATTTT
>TRBD2|many|TRBV5-4|TRBJ2-1|15
CASSLGTSGLNEQFF
TGTGCCAGCAGCTTGGGGACTAGCGGCCTCAATGAGCAGTTCTTC
>TRBD1|.|TRBV7-9|TRBJ2-7|13
CASRSGGFNEQYF
TGTGCCAGCAGGTCAGGGGGTTTCAACGAGCAGTACTTC
>TRBD2|.|TRBV5-1|TRBJ2-7|15
CASSSEGLAGYEQYF
TGCGCCAGCAGCTCGGAGGGACTAGCGGGCTACGAGCAGTACTTC
>TRBD2|many|TRBV20-1|TRBJ2-7|15
CSVRSGGLHNYEQYF
TGCAGTGTTCGAAGCGGGGGGCTTCACAACTACGAGCAGTACTTC
>TRBD1|many|TRBV6-1|TRBJ2-5|12
CASSDREETQYF
TGTGCCAGCTCGGACAGGGAAGAGACCCAGTACTTC
>TRBD2|.|TRBV28|TRBJ2-1|18
CASSLGTSGRAFYNEQLF
TGTGCCAGCAGTTTAGGGACTAGCGGGAGGGCCTTTTACAATGAGCAGCTCTTC
>TRBD1|.|TRBV12-3/TRBV12-4|TRBJ2-4|21
CASSSWVTGGLGIRAKNIQYF
TGTGCCAGCAGTTCTTGGGTGACAGGGGGGCTAGGGATTCGGGCCAAAAACATTCAGTACTTC
>.|.|TRBV6-2/TRBV6-3|TRBJ1-5|15
CASSDPGHSNQPQHF
TGTGCCAGCAGTGACCCGGGACATAGCAATCAGCCCCAGCATTTT
>TRBD1|many|TRBV20-1|TRBJ1-6|15
CSAPDRGSYNSPLHF
TGCAGTGCACCCGACAGGGGGTCCTATAATTCACCCCTCCACTTT
>.|.|TRBV6-6|TRBJ2-7|16
CASRPLVEISLYEQYF
TGTGCCAGCAGACCACTAGTGGAAATTAGTCTTTACGAGCAGTACTTC
>.|many|TRBV11-3|TRBJ2-1|14
CASSPSSSYNEQFF
TGTGCCAGCAGTCCTAGTAGCTCCTACAATGAGCAGTTCTTC
>.|many|TRBV7-9|TRBJ1-2|15
CASSLVAGTVGGYTF
TGTGCCAGCAGCTTAGTGGCCGGGACGGTGGGTGGCTACACCTTC
>TRBD2|many|TRBV5-1|TRBJ2-3|15
CASQTPQGGGYTQYF
TGCGCCAGCCAAACCCCGCAGGGCGGGGGTTATACGCAGTATTTT
>TRBD1|many|TRBV3-1|TRBJ1-2|13
CASQETGGYGYTF
TGTGCCAGCCAAGAAACAGGGGGCTATGGCTACACCTTC
>TRBD1|.|TRBV18|TRBJ1-3|15
CASSPRDRVGNTIYF
TGTGCCAGCTCACCGCGGGACAGGGTGGGAAACACCATATATTTT
>TRBD2|many|TRBV7-3|TRBJ2-5|13
CASSHGGYETQYF
TGTGCCAGCAGCCACGGGGGGTATGAGACCCAGTACTTC